The sequence of this T cell receptor beta chain was determined in a study of T cell repertoires in cytomegalovirus infection. Study information: It was recently identified HLA-C-restricted and well-studied HLA-B-restricted CMV epitopes that the study used. Findings and limits, study-wide: There were HLA-C-restricted CMV-specific TCR beta clonotypes dominating the ex vivo response. Adding up the frequency of public TCR beta families identified people who carried CMV plus the relevant HLA.

Remarks on this clonotype: The antigen remains undetermined.

TCRdb re-called the reads with MiXCR, one entry per CDR3 protein. The sample shows 50,000 to 65,000 distinct CDR3 sequences, 15% to 25% of them seen only once. There are 13 residues in the CDR3. Germline V lookup: CDR1 SGDLS, CDR2 YYNGEE. Trimming removed 2 bases from V and 7 bases from J; junction bases left unmatched: 5. Source: CD8+ T cells from cultured PBMCs, taken from culture after CMV antigen stimulation. This clonotype was sampled from a human donor in good health (CMV status not recorded). Some clones in this sample may be carry-over from other donors' samples. The rearrangement links TRBV9 to TRBJ1-2; 7 bases are a match to TRBD1. CDR3: CASSVSGGVGYTF. CDR3 DNA: TGTGCCAGCAGCGTCTCAGGGGGAGTTGGCTACACCTTC.